This is a list of T cell receptor beta chains from one sample in a study of coeliac disease. The repertoire was sequenced with immunoSEQ multiplex PCR; TCRdb's copy has only in-frame clones and lacks some. The table shows around 8,400 clones, with around three fifths occurring only once. The specimen sequenced was intraepithelial lymphocytes from the gut. Every receptor here comes from a woman aged 60-75 years with celiac disease. Both conserved end residues are part of each CDR3. A D gene is named only where the DNA matches it firmly. Clone size is stated in some rows and not others, as once, few, many or a class when expanded.

TRBJ1-1,TRBD1,NA,TRBV7-3,CASSLYRDSEAFF,TGTGCCAGCAGCTTGTACCGGGACAGTGAAGCTTTCTTT
TRBJ1-2,TRBD1,NA,TRBV5-6,CASSGQGWYTF,TGTGCCAGCAGCGGACAGGGGTGGTACACCTTC
TRBJ1-2,NA,NA,TRBV28,CASSLGGPGRDDRYGYTF,TGTGCCAGCAGTTTAGGCGGTCCAGGGCGGGATGATCGCTATGGCTACACCTTC
TRBJ1-4,NA,few,TRBV2,CASSGTELFF,TGTGCCAGCAGTGGGACAGAACTGTTTTTT
TRBJ2-1,NA,NA,TRBV29-1,CSGRHGEQFF,TGCAGCGGGCGACATGGTGAGCAGTTCTTC
TRBJ2-3,NA,NA,TRBV9,CASSEGMEGVYTQYF,TGTGCCAGCAGCGAGGGCATGGAGGGAGTATATACGCAGTATTTT
TRBJ1-4,NA,few,TRBV7-9,CASSPKGGGGEKLFF,TGTGCCAGCAGCCCCAAGGGGGGGGGTGGTGAAAAACTGTTTTTT
TRBJ2-1,NA,medium-sized,TRBV7-3,CASSLGHPGEQFF,TGTGCCAGCAGTTTAGGACATCCGGGCGAGCAGTTCTTC
TRBJ2-6,NA,NA,TRBV27,CASSSPQGSGANVLTF,TGTGCCAGCAGTTCGCCCCAGGGCTCTGGGGCCAACGTCCTGACTTTC
TRBJ2-3,TRBD2,NA,TRBV9,CASSISGSVTDTQYF,TGTGCCAGCAGCATTAGCGGGAGTGTCACAGATACGCAGTATTTT
TRBJ2-3,NA,NA,TRBV4-2,CASSPFGGGGFTDTQYF,TGTGCCAGCAGCCCCTTTGGCGGTGGCGGGTTCACAGATACGCAGTATTTT
TRBJ2-5,TRBD1,NA,TRBV28,CASRQGEADVETQYF,TGTGCCAGCCGTCAGGGGGAAGCCGATGTAGAGACCCAGTACTTC
TRBJ2-3,NA,few,TRBV2,CASRGGATDTQYF,TGTGCCAGCAGGGGTGGGGCCACAGATACGCAGTATTTT
TRBJ2-7,NA,NA,TRBV30,CAWMRGLAYEQYF,TGTGCCTGGATGCGCGGGCTAGCTTACGAGCAGTACTTC
TRBJ1-2,NA,few,TRBV27,CASRRGNSPNYGYTF,TGTGCCAGCAGACGCGGCAACTCACCTAACTATGGCTACACCTTC
TRBJ2-2,TRBD2,NA,TRBV19,CASSTRTSGTGELFF,TGTGCCAGTAGTACCCGGACTAGTGGGACCGGGGAGCTGTTTTTT
TRBJ1-5,TRBD1,NA,TRBV5-4,CASSPRGTGISPQHF,TGTGCCAGCAGCCCGAGGGGGACAGGGATCTCCCCCCAGCATTTT
TRBJ2-7,TRBD2,few,TRBV28,CASQGALAGAYEQYF,TGTGCCAGCCAGGGGGCTCTAGCGGGGGCCTACGAGCAGTACTTC
TRBJ1-4,NA,medium-sized,TRBV28,CASSLIREGDEKLFF,TGTGCCAGCAGTTTAATCAGGGAGGGGGATGAAAAACTGTTTTTT
TRBJ2-7,TRBD2,NA,TRBV2,CASSRGLAGREQYF,TGTGCCAGCAGTCGGGGACTAGCGGGACGCGAGCAGTACTTC
TRBJ2-6,NA,NA,TRBV5-5,CASSGSRGGANVLTF,TGTGCCAGCAGCGGGAGTCGAGGTGGGGCCAACGTCCTGACTTTC
TRBJ2-7,NA,NA,TRBV27,CASSLTGTFEQYF,TGTGCCAGCAGTTTAACCGGGACATTCGAGCAGTACTTC
TRBJ1-1,NA,NA,TRBV18,CASSPLRDTEAFF,TGTGCCAGCTCCCCCCTTCGGGACACTGAAGCTTTCTTT
TRBJ2-2,NA,NA,TRBV15,CATSSLAVGNGELFF,TGTGCCACCAGCAGCTTAGCGGTGGGCAACGGGGAGCTGTTTTTT
TRBJ2-7,NA,NA,TRBV5-4,CASSLDGEEYF,TGTGCCAGCAGCTTGGATGGGGAGGAGTACTTC
TRBJ1-1,TRBD1,NA,TRBV15,CATSGNRGRGKTEAFF,TGTGCCACCAGCGGAAATAGGGGGCGCGGGAAGACTGAAGCTTTCTTT
TRBJ1-1,TRBD1,few,TRBV6-1,CASARQGLAFF,TGTGCCAGCGCAAGACAGGGTTTAGCTTTCTTT
TRBJ2-7,NA,NA,TRBV5-1,CASSLASLANEQYF,TGCGCCAGCAGCTTGGCCTCCCTAGCCAACGAGCAGTACTTC
TRBJ1-5,TRBD1,NA,TRBV27,CASSLQTGGNQPQHF,TGTGCCAGCAGCTTACAGACAGGGGGCAATCAGCCCCAGCATTTT
TRBJ2-5,TRBD1,NA,TRBV6-5,CASNPGTGEETQYF,TGTGCCAGCAACCCCGGGACAGGGGAAGAGACCCAGTACTTC
TRBJ1-1,NA,NA,TRBV5-4,CASSLGSFPEAFF,TGTGCCAGCAGCTTGGGGAGTTTCCCTGAAGCTTTCTTT
TRBJ1-2,NA,few,TRBV6-6,CASSYFPGHRYGYTF,TGTGCCAGCAGTTACTTTCCGGGACACCGCTATGGCTACACCTTC
TRBJ2-7,NA,NA,TRBV27,CASSAYGGEYEQYF,TGTGCCAGCAGTGCTTATGGTGGAGAGTACGAGCAGTACTTC
TRBJ2-5,TRBD2,NA,TRBV5-1,CASSLDGLAAETQYF,TGCGCCAGCAGCTTGGATGGACTAGCGGCGGAGACCCAGTACTTC
TRBJ2-3,NA,NA,TRBV19,CASSIRRGTDTQYF,TGTGCCAGTAGTATACGAAGAGGCACAGATACGCAGTATTTT
TRBJ1-2,TRBD1,NA,TRBV4-1,CASSQGQGYLYGYTF,TGCGCCAGCAGCCAAGGACAGGGATATCTCTATGGCTACACCTTC
TRBJ1-1,NA,few,TRBV29-1,CSVGAEYNMNTGAFF,TGCAGCGTTGGGGCAGAGTACAACATGAACACTGGAGCTTTCTTT
TRBJ2-1,TRBD2,NA,TRBV27,CASSLGAGGEQFF,TGTGCCAGCAGTTTGGGGGCGGGAGGCGAGCAGTTCTTC
TRBJ2-1,NA,NA,TRBV9,CASSQGGDEQFF,TGTGCCAGCAGCCAAGGAGGCGATGAGCAGTTCTTC
TRBJ1-3,NA,medium-sized,TRBV30,CAWTAGQHSGNTIYF,TGTGCCTGGACTGCCGGACAGCACTCTGGAAACACCATATATTTT
TRBJ1-2,TRBD1,large,TRBV7-9,CASSRQGAYGYTF,TGTGCCAGCAGCCGACAGGGGGCCTATGGCTACACCTTC
TRBJ2-2,TRBD1,NA,TRBV5-5,CASSSYRGPNTGELFF,TGTGCCAGCAGCTCATACAGGGGTCCGAACACCGGGGAGCTGTTTTTT
TRBJ1-2,NA,NA,TRBV30,CALAQGGYTF,TGTGCCTTAGCCCAGGGGGGCTACACCTTC
TRBJ2-7,TRBD2,medium-sized,TRBV6-5,CASRPTGTSVYEQYF,TGTGCCAGCAGGCCCACCGGGACTAGCGTCTACGAGCAGTACTTC